This T cell receptor (beta chain) was documented in a study of CD8 T cells in ankylosing spondylitis. TCRdb re-derived calls from the 5' RACE reads in MiXCR, one entry per CDR3 protein. The data show some 120,000 distinct CDR3 sequences, roughly 15% seen once. Per germline, CDR1 SQVTM and CDR2 ANQGSEA. CDR3 length: 15 amino acids. This clonotype was seen only a few times. Sequence at one end of the junction differs from germline and may be a read error. This chain connects TRBV29-1 to TRBJ1-2; TRBD1 is a possible D gene (6 bases). This clonotype originated in a female donor with ankylosing spondylitis or in good health (not recorded which). The sequencing input was blood, either unsorted or a sorted T cell fraction (not recorded which). In DNA form, the CDR3 reads TGCAGCGTGGAAGGGGGTGGGCTCGCTAACTATGGCTACACCTTC. This encodes CSVEGGGLANYGYTF.